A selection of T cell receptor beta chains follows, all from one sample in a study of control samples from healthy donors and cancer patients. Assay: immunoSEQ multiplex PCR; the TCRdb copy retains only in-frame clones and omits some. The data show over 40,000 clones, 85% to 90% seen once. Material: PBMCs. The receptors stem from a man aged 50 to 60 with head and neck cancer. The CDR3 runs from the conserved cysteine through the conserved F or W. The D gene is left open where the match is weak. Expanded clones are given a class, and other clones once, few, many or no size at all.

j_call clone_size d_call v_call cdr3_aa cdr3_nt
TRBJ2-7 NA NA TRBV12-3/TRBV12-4 CASSLLVPYEQYF TGTGCCAGCAGTTTATTAGTCCCCTACGAGCAGTACTTC
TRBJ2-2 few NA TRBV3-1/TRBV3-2 CASSQGKVGLRDTGELFF TGTGCCAGCAGCCAAGGCAAAGTAGGGCTGAGGGACACCGGGGAGCTGTTTTTT
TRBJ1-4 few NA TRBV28 CASSFRWSGSVGLFF TGTGCCAGCAGCTTTAGGTGGTCCGGGTCCGTGGGACTGTTTTTT
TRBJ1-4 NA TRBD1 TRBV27 CASSPTGGLDPKEKLFF TGTGCCAGCAGCCCAACAGGGGGACTCGATCCAAAGGAAAAACTGTTTTTT
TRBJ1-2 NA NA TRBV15 CATTDAEELRYTF TGTGCCACCACCGACGCCGAGGAGCTTCGTTACACCTTC
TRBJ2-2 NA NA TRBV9 CASSDSEHREDTGELFF TGTGCCAGCAGCGACAGTGAACACAGGGAGGACACCGGGGAGCTGTTTTTT
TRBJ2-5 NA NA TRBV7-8 CASSLVLGQSQETQYF TGTGCCAGCAGCTTAGTTCTAGGACAGTCCCAAGAGACCCAGTACTTC
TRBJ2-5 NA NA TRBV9 CASSVVPGNVETQYF TGTGCCAGCAGCGTAGTTCCGGGGAATGTGGAGACCCAGTACTTC
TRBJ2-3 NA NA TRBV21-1 CASSKAGQGSRIQYF TGTGCCAGCAGCAAAGCGGGCCAGGGGTCCCGTATCCAGTATTTT
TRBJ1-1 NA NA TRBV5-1 CASSLAPLENTEAFF TGCGCCAGCAGCTTGGCCCCATTGGAGAACACTGAAGCTTTCTTT
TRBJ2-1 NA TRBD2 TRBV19 CASRTLLAGAGYEQFF TGTGCCAGTAGAACACTACTAGCGGGAGCAGGCTATGAGCAGTTCTTC
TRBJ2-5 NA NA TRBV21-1 CASSKVFGLSQNRQGPDEQETQYF TGTGCCAGCAGCAAAGTTTTCGGCTTATCTCAAAATCGGCAGGGGCCCGATGAGCAAGAGACCCAGTACTTC
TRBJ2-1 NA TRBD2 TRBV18 CASSPGSGISSYNEQFF TGTGCCAGCTCACCTGGTAGCGGGATAAGCTCCTACAATGAGCAGTTCTTC
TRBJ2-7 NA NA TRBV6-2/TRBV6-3 CASSYEVDYEQYF TGTGCCAGCAGTTACGAGGTAGACTACGAGCAGTACTTC
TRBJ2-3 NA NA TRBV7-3 CASSLPPWAGQGDTQYF TGTGCCAGCAGCTTACCTCCATGGGCGGGGCAGGGGGATACGCAGTATTTT
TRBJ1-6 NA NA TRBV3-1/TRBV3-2 CASSQETDYNSPLHF TGTGCCAGCAGCCAAGAGACAGACTATAATTCACCCCTCCACTTT
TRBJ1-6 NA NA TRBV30 CAWSSTGQGKSLHF TGTGCCTGGAGTTCCACGGGCCAGGGAAAGTCCCTCCACTTT
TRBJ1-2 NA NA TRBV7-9 CASSLGGPYGYTF TGTGCCAGCAGCTTAGGCGGACCTTATGGCTACACCTTC
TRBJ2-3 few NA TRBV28 CASSPPLLAQYF TGTGCCAGCAGTCCCCCCCTCCTTGCGCAGTATTTT
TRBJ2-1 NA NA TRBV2 CASSGGLTPLRNEQFF TGTGCCAGCAGTGGGGGACTGACCCCCTTGAGGAATGAGCAGTTCTTC
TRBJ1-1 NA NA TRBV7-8 CASIGQLMNTEAFF TGTGCCTCGATAGGACAGCTTATGAACACTGAAGCTTTCTTT
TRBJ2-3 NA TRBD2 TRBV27 CASRRDYGWNTDTQYF TGTGCCAGCAGACGGGACTACGGATGGAACACAGATACGCAGTATTTT
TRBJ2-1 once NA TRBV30 CAWSRSAWNEQFF TGTGCCTGGAGTCGGAGCGCCTGGAATGAGCAGTTCTTC
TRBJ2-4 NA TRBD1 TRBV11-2 CASSLEGGRQGWYSKNIQYF TGTGCCAGCAGCTTAGAGGGTGGGCGACAGGGATGGTATTCCAAAAACATTCAGTACTTC
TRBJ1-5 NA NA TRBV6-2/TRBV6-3 CASSYSGFFRGVQPQHF TGTGCCAGCAGTTACTCGGGTTTTTTCCGGGGTGTGCAGCCCCAGCATTTT
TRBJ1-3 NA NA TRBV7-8 CASSLDPDSGNTIYF TGTGCCAGCAGCTTAGACCCGGACAGTGGAAACACCATATATTTT
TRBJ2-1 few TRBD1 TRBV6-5 CASSSPGQNSYNEQFF TGTGCCAGCAGTTCCCCGGGACAGAATTCCTACAATGAGCAGTTCTTC
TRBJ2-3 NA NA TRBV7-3 CASSLMSSDSTDTQYF TGTGCCAGCAGCTTAATGAGTAGCGACAGCACAGATACGCAGTATTTT
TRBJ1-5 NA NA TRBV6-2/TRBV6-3 CASSYRGNQPQHF TGTGCCAGCAGTTACAGGGGCAATCAGCCCCAGCATTTT
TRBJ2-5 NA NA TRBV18 CASSSSVGFETQYF TGTGCCAGCTCAAGTAGCGTAGGATTTGAGACCCAGTACTTC
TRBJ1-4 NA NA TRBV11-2 CASRPLRGGEKLFF TGTGCCAGCAGACCTCTCCGGGGGGGTGAAAAACTGTTTTTT
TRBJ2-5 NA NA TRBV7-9 CASSLNLETQYF TGTGCCAGCAGCTTGAATTTAGAGACCCAGTACTTC
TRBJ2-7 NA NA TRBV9 CASSVGVETNEQYF TGTGCCAGCAGCGTAGGAGTCGAAACCAACGAGCAGTACTTC
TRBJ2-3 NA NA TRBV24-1 CATSDWGSADTQYF TGTGCCACCAGTGATTGGGGTTCGGCAGATACGCAGTATTTT